What follows describes a single TCR beta chain. Its recognized antigen is unknown. Per-base qualities were not stored, and no clone one base away is much larger. In light of the paper, this sample's time point label describes: about 28 days (+/-7) after the second vaccine dose. AZD1222 recipients with second doses at about 4 weeks or about 12 weeks were pooled, because spike-specific TCR depth and breadth did not differ between schedules. Samples from vaccinated people were obtained from the UK trials COV001 and COV002, which included a single-blind randomized controlled phase 2/3 trial of AZD1222 (ChAdOx1 nCoV-19) in healthy adults. Trial participant PBMC samples were collected at day 0 and day 28 after the second dose for TCRbeta chain sequencing. The germline V gene sets CDR1 to SGDLS and CDR2 to YYNGEE. V trim: 2 bases; J trim: 9 bases; unmatched bases: 7. The CDR3 runs 14 amino acids, cysteine and phenylalanine included. Only the CDR3 portion is preserved as DNA: 42 bases, with reading frame beginning at the first base.

This sample was taken from a study of T cell responses to AZD1222 COVID-19 vaccine (TCRdb year 2021). Study-level background: A total of around 240 trial participants underwent TCR sequencing, of whom about 200 received two doses of AZD1222 and some 25 received two doses of the MenACWY control vaccine. Enrollment into the trials was organized by age into subgroups of 18-55, 56-69 and 70-plus years, and those subgroups contained 148, 28 and 57 TCR-sequenced participants, respectively.

The investigation overall reported the following: Because no day 14 peak-response samples were available, the repertoires could be characterized only after the peak T cell response. In the small 56-69-year group, the increase in depth fell short of significance, most likely because of low power. Conclusions about previously exposed vaccinees were limited because only five to seven AZD1222 recipients were SARS-CoV-2 seropositive at baseline. The vaccine-associated CD4 TCRs covered the entire spike protein, and the dominant responses fell in regions 160-218 and 743-854. After two AZD1222 doses, spike-specific TCR breadth and depth were significantly higher than at day 0 and than in MenACWY recipients. Reportedly, close to half of the unique spike-specific TCRs recognized epitopes lying outside the regions that are mutated in the B.1.351 and B.1.1.7 variants. Most participants were white British and females outnumbered males, and the authors suggested that clonal diversity may have been underestimated.

The CDR3 regions of human TCRbeta chains were analyzed by immunosequencing. Per the authors' processing: TCRs in the repertoires were compared against a reference library of SARS-CoV-2-specific TCRs that had been generated with the MIRA antigen-specificity platform. Breadth was defined as the fraction of unique TCRs that were SARS-CoV-2-associated, and depth was defined as the fraction of total T cells that were SARS-CoV-2-associated. Each spike-specific TCR was assigned to its reactive spike region and to a CD4 or CD8 class using the MIRA data. Log10-transformed breadth and depth values were compared by one-way ANOVA with Sidak's multiple comparisons tests. Here the immuneACCESS table is served through TCRdb, limited to in-frame sequences with V and J called. Missing clones are a known gap in these copies; in checked studies unresolved V genes cover under half, and the rest lacks a known reason. That table furnishes V, J and clone size, whereas the DNA furnished D and trimming. Across this sample there are 110,000 or so clones, with about 86% seen only once. The ten largest account for 2.5% to 3.5% of the sample.

The specimen comprised peripheral blood, sampled 28 days after the second AZD1222 dose. The TCR originated in an adult who received the AZD1222 COVID-19 vaccine. The chain joins TRBV9 to TRBJ1-2, with 10 middle bases fitting TRBD1. The base sequence is TGTGCCAGCAGCGTGCCCGGGACAGGGGAAAGCTACACCTTC. Translated, it reads CASSVPGTGESYTF.